The rows below give T cell receptor beta chains drawn from one sample of a study of blood T cell repertoires in COVID-19. Measured with immunoSEQ multiplex PCR; TCRdb has only the in-frame clones, and not every one. The sample records approximately 60,000 clones, roughly 87% being singletons. Sequencing used peripheral blood. The origin of the receptors is a woman at least 80 years old with COVID-19, enrolled during active disease. CDR3s leave out the opening cysteine and the closing phenylalanine or tryptophan. Not every row has a clone size; where given, it reads once, few, many or a size class.

CDR3 protein: ASSYGQVNTGELF
clone size: few
CDR3 length: 13
V gene: TRBV6-5

CDR3 protein: ASSSDGGALWNEQF
clone size: once
CDR3 length: 14
V gene: TRBV27

CDR3 protein: SVSTSRDTQY
clone size: .
CDR3 length: 10
V gene: TRBV29-1

CDR3 protein: ASSTRTSGVSSTDTQY
clone size: .
CDR3 length: 16
V gene: TRBV19

CDR3 protein: ASSQGLGTVNEKLF
clone size: .
CDR3 length: 14
V gene: TRBV14

CDR3 protein: ASSTRTGLVGYT
clone size: .
CDR3 length: 12
V gene: TRBV6-6

CDR3 protein: ATSGDRDLPDPGRGEQY
clone size: .
CDR3 length: 17
V gene: TRBV24-1

CDR3 protein: ASHLGGNYGYT
clone size: .
CDR3 length: 11
V gene: TRBV2

CDR3 protein: ASSPNSNSPLH
clone size: few
CDR3 length: 11
V gene: TRBV18

CDR3 protein: ASSKGGRNTEAF
clone size: .
CDR3 length: 12
V gene: TRBV28

CDR3 protein: ASSRTSGGFYEQY
clone size: once
CDR3 length: 13
V gene: TRBV11-2

CDR3 protein: ASSPRQGDSYNEQF
clone size: .
CDR3 length: 14
V gene: TRBV18

CDR3 protein: ASTISRTEAF
clone size: .
CDR3 length: 10
V gene: TRBV19

CDR3 protein: SAMTGGGNYGYT
clone size: .
CDR3 length: 12
V gene: TRBV29-1

CDR3 protein: ASSPATGWTEAF
clone size: .
CDR3 length: 12
V gene: TRBV18

CDR3 protein: ASKSPWTGNGTGELF
clone size: .
CDR3 length: 15
V gene: TRBV10-1

CDR3 protein: AVRGGVYQETQY
clone size: .
CDR3 length: 12
V gene: TRBV2

CDR3 protein: SAKGATEAF
clone size: .
CDR3 length: 9
V gene: TRBV20-1

CDR3 protein: ASSPLLGQGKLF
clone size: .
CDR3 length: 12
V gene: TRBV3-1/TRBV3-2

CDR3 protein: ASSLKPRGSEQY
clone size: .
CDR3 length: 12
V gene: TRBV11-2

CDR3 protein: AISDRGYEQY
clone size: .
CDR3 length: 10
V gene: TRBV10-3

CDR3 protein: ASSFRSGLNTEAF
clone size: .
CDR3 length: 13
V gene: TRBV5-1

CDR3 protein: ASSGTARRTEAF
clone size: .
CDR3 length: 12
V gene: TRBV2

CDR3 protein: ASRPDRLFTEAF
clone size: .
CDR3 length: 12
V gene: TRBV2

CDR3 protein: ASSETDTSRPQH
clone size: .
CDR3 length: 12
V gene: TRBV6-1

CDR3 protein: ASRSSPQGWNTEAF
clone size: .
CDR3 length: 14
V gene: TRBV12-2

CDR3 protein: ASSQTQGHYGYT
clone size: .
CDR3 length: 12
V gene: TRBV3-1/TRBV3-2

CDR3 protein: ASGSGVNTEAF
clone size: .
CDR3 length: 11
V gene: TRBV12-5

CDR3 protein: ASSIPGQGAGEQY
clone size: .
CDR3 length: 13
V gene: TRBV6-5

CDR3 protein: ASSISGQETQY
clone size: once
CDR3 length: 11
V gene: TRBV19

CDR3 protein: ASRGGAGHEKLF
clone size: .
CDR3 length: 12
V gene: TRBV2

CDR3 protein: ASSPGGNSGNTIY
clone size: .
CDR3 length: 13
V gene: TRBV18

CDR3 protein: ASRPGQRDGDQY
clone size: once
CDR3 length: 12
V gene: TRBV7-2

CDR3 protein: ASSLGRGTGELF
clone size: .
CDR3 length: 12
V gene: TRBV19

CDR3 protein: AWSTGPTGELF
clone size: .
CDR3 length: 11
V gene: TRBV30

CDR3 protein: ASSPQRLGASQF
clone size: .
CDR3 length: 12
V gene: TRBV3-1/TRBV3-2

CDR3 protein: ASSRNRGGNTEAF
clone size: .
CDR3 length: 13
V gene: TRBV6-5

CDR3 protein: ASSSTSGAYNEQF
clone size: few
CDR3 length: 13
V gene: TRBV18

CDR3 protein: ASSMTANTEAF
clone size: .
CDR3 length: 11
V gene: TRBV19

CDR3 protein: ASSQDLVFNSFT
clone size: .
CDR3 length: 12
V gene: TRBV4-1

CDR3 protein: ASSIKRGVAYNEQF
clone size: .
CDR3 length: 14
V gene: TRBV19

CDR3 protein: ASSVGRGWETQY
clone size: .
CDR3 length: 12
V gene: TRBV9

CDR3 protein: AWSVPRSNYGYT
clone size: .
CDR3 length: 12
V gene: TRBV30

CDR3 protein: ASSFDRVGNSPLH
clone size: .
CDR3 length: 13
V gene: TRBV9

CDR3 protein: ASSVATGGYEQF
clone size: .
CDR3 length: 12
V gene: TRBV9

CDR3 protein: ASSPGTGGVTNEKLF
clone size: once
CDR3 length: 15
V gene: TRBV5-8

CDR3 protein: ASSIVQGGHYEQY
clone size: .
CDR3 length: 13
V gene: TRBV19

CDR3 protein: ASSLSAGTDTQY
clone size: .
CDR3 length: 12
V gene: TRBV5-1

CDR3 protein: ASSPTGTGVDEQY
clone size: .
CDR3 length: 13
V gene: TRBV9

CDR3 protein: SARDGYEQY
clone size: .
CDR3 length: 9
V gene: TRBV20-1

CDR3 protein: ASIGQSNPGATEAF
clone size: .
CDR3 length: 14
V gene: TRBV2

CDR3 protein: ASSQAEGATNEKLF
clone size: once
CDR3 length: 14
V gene: TRBV4-2

CDR3 protein: ASRLAGDSYEQY
clone size: .
CDR3 length: 12
V gene: TRBV27

CDR3 protein: ASSLLRQPQH
clone size: few
CDR3 length: 10
V gene: TRBV28

CDR3 protein: ATSRDRRRGEQY
clone size: .
CDR3 length: 12
V gene: TRBV15